One and the same sample provided the 8 T cell receptor beta chains below, sequenced in a study of CD8 T cells in ankylosing spondylitis. General study points: Made up of eight highly homologous variants, a TCR beta motif appeared characteristic of ankylosing spondylitis blood.

Which antigens these TCRs recognize remains unknown. MiXCR, run by TCRdb on the 5' RACE reads, gives a single entry per CDR3 protein. The sample holds over 450,000 distinct CDR3 sequences, about 13% seen once. The sample comprised blood, either unsorted or a sorted T cell fraction (not recorded which). These receptors originate from a male donor with ankylosing spondylitis.

This clonotype occurred a few times. The V and J genes are TRBV20-1 and TRBJ2-3, with 8 bases fitting TRBD1. CDR1 and CDR2 (germline): DFQATT, SNEGSKA (reference sequence). The trim removed 1 base at V and 4 bases at J, leaving 1 base unmatched. This CDR3 has 13 amino acids. Written as DNA, the CDR3 is TGCAGTGCTAGAGGGGACAGGCCAGATACGCAGTATTTT. Translation gives CSARGDRPDTQYF.

This clonotype occurred a few times. The V call is TRBV5-1, the J call TRBJ1-1; maybe TRBD1 (6 bases). The CDR3 has 14 residues. Trimming took 4 bases from V and 7 from J, leaving 17 bases between them. The V gene's germline CDR1 is SGHRS and CDR2 YFSETQ. In nucleotides, the CDR3 is TGCGCCAGCAGCGGACCTTCAGGGGCGGTTGAAGCTTTCTTT. Translation gives CASSGPSGAVEAFF.

CDR3 DNA sequence: TGTGCCAGCAGCTTGGGCTTTCAATCGGATACGCAGTATTTT. It encodes CASSLGFQSDTQYF. The chain uses TRBV5-6 and TRBJ2-3; the D is unclear. The length of the CDR3 is 14 residues. Germline lookup yields CDR1 SGHDT and CDR2 YYEEEE. V was trimmed by 0 bases and J by 6 bases, leaving 11 bases between them.

This clonotype was seen ten or more times. V usage is TRBV7-2 and J usage is TRBJ2-1, with 11 bases lining up with TRBD2. The CDR3 is 15 amino acids. V was pared by 1 base and J by 5 bases, with 1 base of the junction left unmatched. Per germline, CDR1 SGHTA and CDR2 FQGNSA. The CDR3 spells CASSLETSGNNEQFF. As DNA, the CDR3 is TGTGCCAGCAGCTTAGAGACTAGCGGGAACAATGAGCAGTTCTTC. Using reference TRBV7-2 and TRBJ2-1 for the parts outside the CDR3, the full variable domain is GAGVSQSPSNKVTEKGKDVELRCDPISGHTALYWYRQSLGQGLEFLIYFQGNSAPDKSGLPSDRFSAERTGGSVSTLTIQRTQQEDSAVYLCASSLETSGNNEQFFGPGTRLTVL.

This clonotype was recorded many times. The rearrangement joins TRBV6-5 to TRBJ2-1; 8 nucleotides line up with TRBD2. Trimming cost V 0 bases and J 4 bases; bases outside gene matches: 5. Per the germline V gene, CDR1 is MNHEY and CDR2 is SVGAGI. The CDR3 is made up of 16 amino acids. This CDR3 reads CASSYSISGTYNEQFF. The CDR3 DNA is TGTGCCAGCAGTTACTCGATTAGCGGGACTTACAATGAGCAGTTCTTC.

This clonotype was detected a few times. This rearrangement joins TRBV6-5 to TRBJ1-5, with 12 nucleotides matching TRBD1. V shed 4 bases, J shed 5 bases, and the junction held 3 bases outside the gene matches. This CDR3 comprises 15 residues. Germline V gene sequence: CDR1 MNHEY, CDR2 SVGAGI. CDR3 sequence reads: CASSWDRGPDQPQHF. The CDR3 nucleotides read TGTGCCAGCAGTTGGGACAGGGGGCCAGATCAGCCCCAGCATTTT.

This clonotype has more than one count but fewer than ten. The chain uses TRBV9 and TRBJ1-1; D gene uncertain. V lost 0 bases and J lost 3, with 6 bases in between. Germline CDR1 reads SGDLS; CDR2 reads YYNGEE. The CDR3 contains 13 residues. CDR3 in amino acids: CASSVDQDTEAFF. The CDR3 nucleotides are TGTGCCAGCAGCGTAGATCAAGACACTGAAGCTTTCTTT.

This clonotype was detected only a few times. In DNA, the CDR3 is TGCAGTGCTAGACAGCGGGCCGGCTCTGGAAACACCATATATTTT. This sequence encodes CSARQRAGSGNTIYF. The rearrangement uses TRBV20-1 and TRBJ1-3; D not certain. V gave up 2 bases and J gave up 0 bases, with 11 bases separating them. Germline loops: CDR1 DFQATT, CDR2 SNEGSKA (reference sequence). The CDR3 has 15 residues.